The 15 T cell receptor beta chains below all came from one sample that was sequenced in a study of blood T cells in healthy people across ages. A second roughly 6 to 12 cycle PCR used barcoded and J-beta primers. TCRdb processed the 5' RACE reads anew with MiXCR; each CDR3 protein has one entry. Of over 1,300,000 distinct CDR3 sequences listed, roughly 59% are singletons. Material for sequencing was blood. The receptors come from a man aged 18 to 30 in good health.

This chain uses TRBV27 with TRBJ1-2; 7 positions match TRBD1. This CDR3 has 15 residues. The ends lost 2 bases at V and 5 bases at J; junction bases unmatched: 8. CDR1 is MNHEY and CDR2 is SMNVEV in the germline V gene (reference sequence). The DNA of the CDR3 is TGTGCCAGCAGTTTAAGGGAAGGGGGCGGATATGGCTACACCTTC. Protein sequence: CASSLREGGGYGYTF.

The CDR3 DNA is TGTGCCAGCAGTGAACGACAGAACAATGAGCAGTTCTTC. Protein product: CASSERQNNEQFF. This sequence joins TRBV6-1 and TRBJ2-1; TRBD1 is a possible D gene (5 bases). Germline V gene data show CDR1 as MNHNS and CDR2 as SASEGT. The ends were cut back, 2 bases at V and 5 bases at J, with 7 bases in the middle. The CDR3 spans 13 residues.

This chain links TRBV7-8 with TRBJ2-2; D call uncertain. Germline CDR1 SGHVS, CDR2 FQNEAQ. This CDR3 contains 15 residues. V lost 2 bases and J 1 base, leaving 8 bases between the germline ends. CDR3 in amino acids: CASSLLRENTGELFF. The CDR3 nucleotides are TGTGCCAGCAGCTTATTACGCGAGAACACCGGGGAGCTGTTTTTT.

This chain uses TRBV4-1 with TRBJ2-1; D unclear. The CDR3 spans 16 residues. With 2 bases removed from V and 2 bases from J, the gap between germline ends came to 13 bases. The germline V gene has CDR1 MGHRA and CDR2 YSYEKL. The CDR3 sequence: CASSQPTQGTYNEQFF. Here the CDR3 DNA reads TGCGCCAGCAGCCAACCCACTCAAGGGACCTACAATGAGCAGTTCTTC.

The chain has TRBV7-9 and TRBJ1-2; D is uncertain. The germline V gene has CDR1 SEHNR and CDR2 FQNEAQ (reference sequence). This CDR3 spans 11 amino acids. Trimming left V 6 bases short and J 7 bases short, with 9 bases between. The CDR3 DNA follows: TGTGCCAGCAGTTCAAGCGGTGGCTACACCTTC. It encodes CASSSSGGYTF.

The rearrangement joins TRBV29-1 to TRBJ1-5, with TRBD1 matching over 8 bases. The CDR3 extends over 13 amino acids. V trimming: 7 bases; J trimming: 3 bases; junction bases outside the gene matches: 5. Germline CDR1 and CDR2: SQVTM and ANQGSEA. The CDR3 sequence: CSAGQGPNQPQHF. The DNA for the CDR3 is TGCAGCGCCGGACAGGGCCCCAATCAGCCCCAGCATTTT.

The chain recombines TRBV5-1 with TRBJ1-1; D is perhaps TRBD1 (6 bases). The CDR3 is made up of 13 amino acids. Germline V gene sequence: CDR1 SGHRS, CDR2 YFSETQ. The V end was cut by 3 bases, the J end by 4 bases, with 10 bases between. The chain's CDR3 is CASSSGQSTEAFF. The CDR3 DNA reads as TGCGCCAGCAGCTCAGGACAGAGCACTGAAGCTTTCTTT.

In regard to this clonotype: The junction departs from the called germline gene at one end, perhaps through a read error. V is TRBV9 and J is TRBJ2-7, with D unclear. The DNA end favors TRBJ2-1, so the J call may be wrong. CDR3 length: 10 residues. CDR1 is SGDLS and CDR2 is YYNGEE in the germline V gene. The CDR3 DNA reads TGTGCCAGCAGCCCGAATGTGCAGTTCTTC. Its protein product is CASSPNVQFF.

This clonotype has just a few counts. The chain joins TRBV12-5 to TRBJ2-3; perhaps TRBD1 as D (8 bases). Trimming removed 5 bases at V and 6 bases at J, with 21 bases between. The CDR3 spans 16 residues. Germline CDR1 LGHNT, CDR2 FRNRAP. Here the CDR3 DNA reads TGTGCTAGTGGTCGCACCCGGACAGGGAGGGATGATACGCAGTATTTT. As protein: CASGRTRTGRDDTQYF.

V usage is TRBV6-1 and J usage is TRBJ2-1, with D possibly being TRBD1 or TRBD2 (6 bases each). CDR1 and CDR2 from the germline V gene are MNHNS and SASEGT. This CDR3 is 16 amino acids long. V dropped 4 bases and J dropped 3 bases, with 16 bases sitting between them. CDR3 amino acids: CASSGPIRGHYNEQFF. DNA for the CDR3: TGTGCCAGCAGTGGACCTATTCGGGGGCACTACAATGAGCAGTTCTTC.

The chain employs TRBV9 and TRBJ2-3, with 8 bases that match TRBD2. CDR1 is SGDLS, CDR2 YYNGEE, per germline. V lost 3 bases to trimming and J lost 4 bases; unmatched junction nucleotides: 7. The CDR3 is 15 amino acids. The CDR3 coding sequence is TGTGCCAGCAGCGACCCGGGACTAGGCCCAGATACGCAGTATTTT. Translating gives CASSDPGLGPDTQYF.

With regard to this clonotype: A junction end diverges from the germline sequence, so it may reflect a read error. The chain combines TRBV20-1 with TRBJ2-3; no reliable D call. This CDR3 is 14 amino acids long. The germline gives CDR1 DFQATT, CDR2 SNEGSKA (reference sequence). This CDR3 reads CSASIAERTDTQYF. The CDR3 nucleotides are TGCAGTGCTAGCATAGCAGAGCGCACTGATACGCAGTATTTT.

The table lists this clonotype with a few counts. The J gene is TRBJ1-6, the V gene TRBV6-5, with D hard to call. The CDR3 covers 12 residues. Germline V CDR1 and CDR2: MNHEY, SVGAGI. With 5 bases removed from V and 6 bases from J, the gap between germline ends came to 5 bases. This CDR3 reads CASSQLNSPLHF. CDR3 nucleotide sequence: TGTGCCAGCAGTCAGCTTAATTCACCCCTCCACTTT.

The chain recombines TRBV24-1 with TRBJ2-1; no reliable D call. CDR3 length equals 14 residues. Germline values: CDR1 KGHDR, CDR2 SFDVKD. The V end was cut by 6 bases, the J end by 2 bases, with 10 bases between. CDR3 sequence: CATSMSGTYNEQFF. CDR3 in DNA: TGTGCCACCAGTATGTCCGGAACCTACAATGAGCAGTTCTTC.

Only a few counts were recorded for this clonotype. This rearrangement joins TRBV13 to TRBJ2-5; the match to TRBD1 covers 9 bases. The CDR3 has 15 residues. The germline V gene has CDR1 PRHDT and CDR2 FYEKMQ (reference sequence). V was pared by 5 bases and J by 5 bases, with 9 bases of the junction left unmatched. The CDR3: CASSEPGQGLETQYF. In DNA, the CDR3 is TGTGCCAGCAGCGAACCGGGACAGGGTTTGGAGACCCAGTACTTC.